What follows are 21 T cell receptor beta chains derived from one specimen sequenced in a study of T cells in Graves' hyperthyroidism and ophthalmopathy. RNA transcripts yielded amplified TCR beta CDR3 regions. A first-round RT-PCR of the TCR CDR3 used the HTBI primer set. TCRdb used MiXCR to reprocess the multiplex PCR reads, holding one entry per CDR3 protein. This table has about 380,000 distinct CDR3 sequences, approximately 12% appearing once. The source material was blood. These receptors were collected from a man aged 25 to 45 with Graves' hyperthyroidism that later progressed to Graves' ophthalmopathy.

This clonotype was counted a few times. The chain recombines TRBV6-1 with TRBJ1-5; perhaps TRBD1 as D (6 bases). Trimming removed 8 bases from V and 11 bases from J, with 16 bases in between. CDR3 size: 12 residues. Germline CDR1 MNHNS, CDR2 SASEGT. CDR3 DNA: TGTGCCAGCCAAAGTAACAGGGCAGCCCAGCATTTT. Translating gives CASQSNRAAQHF.

The V gene is TRBV6-2 or TRBV6-3, the J gene TRBJ2-7; D unresolved. This CDR3 spans 13 amino acids. V lost 7 bases and J lost 5, with 15 bases in between. The germline V gene has CDR1 MNHEY and CDR2 SVGEGT. CDR3 nucleotides: TGTGCCAGCAAAGTGAATCTGGGGAACGAGCAGTACTTC. It specifies CASKVNLGNEQYF.

This clonotype was observed at least ten times. The chain uses TRBV7-2 and TRBJ1-1; no clear D gene. This CDR3 spans 14 amino acids. In germline, CDR1 is SGHTA, CDR2 FQGNSA. The V end was cut by 5 bases, the J end by 1 base, with 11 bases between. The CDR3 nucleotides read TGTGCCAGCAGCCGGATGGGGAGGAACACTGAAGCTTTCTTT. Protein sequence: CASSRMGRNTEAFF.

The table lists this clonotype with many counts. The rearrangement uses TRBV10-3 and TRBJ1-1, with TRBD1 matching 7 bases. This CDR3 comprises 12 residues. CDR1 is ENHRY, CDR2 SYGVKD, per germline. J lost 3 bases, V lost 10 bases, and 5 bases had no gene match. The CDR3 DNA sequence: TGTGCCACTGCCGGGACAGACACTGAAGCTTTCTTT. It codes for CATAGTDTEAFF.

This clonotype was detected ten times or more. This chain joins TRBV5-1 and TRBJ2-3, with D unresolved. Germline lookup yields CDR1 SGHRS and CDR2 YFSETQ. This CDR3 is built from 16 residues. Trimming left V 4 bases short and J 3 bases short, with 18 bases between. CDR3 amino acids: CASSAWSSRSTDTQYF. The DNA of the CDR3 is TGCGCCAGCAGCGCCTGGTCCTCAAGGTCGACAGATACGCAGTATTTT.

This clonotype was detected ten times or more. The chain employs TRBV7-9 and TRBJ1-4; no reliable D call. This CDR3 is 13 amino acids long. The ends were cut back, 6 bases at V and 6 bases at J, with 11 bases in the middle. Germline V lookup: CDR1 SEHNR, CDR2 FQNEAQ (reference sequence). CDR3 in DNA: TGTGCCAGCAGTCCCGACGGGGATGAAAAACTGTTTTTT. Translation: CASSPDGDEKLFF.

This clonotype was recorded many times. The chain couples TRBV28 to TRBJ1-1, with 7 bases aligning to TRBD1. Germline CDR1 is MDHEN and CDR2 is SYDVKM. This CDR3 has 16 amino acids. Trimming took 3 bases from V and 6 from J; bases not matched to a gene: 13. The CDR3 coding sequence is TGTGCCAGCAGTTTTAACCCGGGACAGCAGACCGCTGAAGCTTTCTTT. Protein product: CASSFNPGQQTAEAFF.

This clonotype was picked up many times. The chain is built from TRBV28 and TRBJ1-2, with TRBD1 matching over 9 bases. After removal of 5 bases from V and 8 bases from J, the junction contained 3 bases not matched to a gene. From germline, CDR1 is MDHEN and CDR2 SYDVKM. CDR3 length equals 12 residues. The CDR3 here is CASSTGGAGYTF. Written as DNA, the CDR3 is TGTGCCAGCAGTACAGGGGGCGCGGGCTACACCTTC.

The chain combines TRBV12-3 or TRBV12-4 with TRBJ1-5; 7 bases are shared with TRBD1. The CDR3 extends over 15 amino acids. J gave up 6 bases and V 4 bases, and 9 bases lay outside the gene matches. The CDR3 nucleotides are TGTGCCAGCAGTTCTCGACAGGGTTATGGTCAGCCCCAGCATTTT. This translates into CASSSRQGYGQPQHF.

This clonotype was seen a few times. V is TRBV5-1 and J is TRBJ2-7; 8 positions agree with TRBD2. With V trimmed by 0 bases and J by 0 bases, 5 bases remained unmatched. Germline lookup yields CDR1 SGHRS and CDR2 YFSETQ. This CDR3 comprises 16 residues. CDR3 residues: CASSLESSGFSYEQYF. Here the CDR3 DNA reads TGCGCCAGCAGCTTGGAATCTAGCGGGTTCTCCTACGAGCAGTACTTC.

This clonotype appeared many times. This chain connects TRBV7-2 to TRBJ1-3; D is perhaps TRBD1 (5 bases). Germline V CDR1 and CDR2: SGHTA, FQGNSA. V gave up 3 bases and J gave up 2 bases, with 8 bases separating them. This CDR3 region has 14 residues. CDR3 in DNA: TGTGCCAGCAGCTTTACGGGGCCTGGAAACACCATATATTTT. Encoded protein: CASSFTGPGNTIYF. Based on the CDR3 plus reference TRBV7-2 and TRBJ1-3, the full variable domain is GAGVSQSPSNKVTEKGKDVELRCDPISGHTALYWYRQSLGQGLEFLIYFQGNSAPDKSGLPSDRFSAERTGGSVSTLTIQRTQQEDSAVYLCASSFTGPGNTIYFGEGSWLTVV.

The count of this clonotype is one. This could be a read error, since a much larger clone is one nucleotide away. V and J are TRBV7-9 and TRBJ2-3, with D unclear. Germline CDR1 reads SEHNR; CDR2 reads FQNEAQ (reference sequence). The CDR3 loop spans 10 amino acids. CDR3 nucleotides: TGTGTCAGTAAAGGAAATACGCAGTATTTT. Translated, it gives CVSKGNTQYF.

This clonotype occurred many times. The chain recombines TRBV12-3 or TRBV12-4 with TRBJ1-3; the D is unclear. The CDR3 consists of 12 residues. V was clipped by 5 bases and J by 2 bases, with 4 bases between them. The CDR3 bases are TGTGCCAGCAGTACACCTGGAAACACCATATATTTT. The encoded protein is CASSTPGNTIYF.

This clonotype was seen many times. The V and J genes are TRBV24-1 and TRBJ2-3; D is possibly TRBD2 (6 bases). Germline CDR1 and CDR2: KGHDR and SFDVKD. With 7 bases removed from V and 0 bases from J, the gap between germline ends came to 7 bases. This CDR3 spans 13 amino acids. The CDR3 DNA reads TGTGCCACCAGCGGGACTAGCACAGATACGCAGTATTTT. It encodes CATSGTSTDTQYF.

V is TRBV27 and J is TRBJ1-2; D unresolved. This CDR3 spans 14 amino acids. The germline gives CDR1 MNHEY, CDR2 SMNVEV (reference sequence). The germline V and J ends were trimmed by 3 bases and 4 bases, with 12 bases remaining between them. CDR3 region: CASSFLEVGYGYTF. The CDR3 DNA sequence: TGTGCCAGCAGTTTCTTAGAGGTGGGCTATGGCTACACCTTC.

This clonotype was counted once. This may be a read error: a much more frequent sequence differs by one nucleotide. The chain recombines TRBV18 with TRBJ1-2; 7 bases agree with TRBD1. CDR3 length: 14 amino acids. Germline CDR1 KGHSH, CDR2 LQKENI. Here the CDR3 reads CASSPSGGIAGDTF. The CDR3 coding sequence is TGTGCCAGCTCACCGTCAGGGGGTATCGCTGGCGACACCTTC. The whole variable domain, remainder taken from reference TRBV18 and TRBJ1-2, is NAGVMQNPRHLVRRRGQEARLRCSPMKGHSHVYWYRQLPEEGLKFMVYLQKENIIDESGMPKERFSAEFPKEGPSILRIQQVVRGDSAAYFCASSPSGGIAGDTFGSGTRLTVV.

The J gene is TRBJ1-6, the V gene TRBV20-1; D not certain. Germline V CDR1 and CDR2: DFQATT, SNEGSKA (reference sequence). This CDR3 region has 14 residues. Deletions cut 0 bases from V and 4 bases from J, with 7 bases between. For the CDR3, the DNA is TGCAGTGCTAGAGACGGAGAATATAATTCACCCCTCCACTTT. Its translation is CSARDGEYNSPLHF.

A few counts support this clonotype. The chain links TRBV24-1 to TRBJ2-7; perhaps TRBD2 as D (6 bases). The V end was cut by 5 bases, the J end by 7 bases, with 8 bases between. The CDR3 is 11 residues long. The germline V gene encodes CDR1 KGHDR and CDR2 SFDVKD. The CDR3 region is CATSARGEQYF. For the CDR3, the DNA is TGTGCCACCAGTGCTCGGGGGGAGCAGTACTTC.

The table lists this clonotype with a few counts. The J gene is TRBJ1-5, the V gene TRBV5-6; D possibly corresponds to TRBD1 (5 bases). Germline V CDR1 and CDR2: SGHDT, YYEEEE. The V end was cut by 4 bases, the J end by 3 bases, with 11 bases between. The length of the CDR3 is 14 residues. The chain's CDR3 is CASSVRAVNQPQHF. The CDR3 DNA reads TGTGCCAGCAGCGTCAGGGCCGTCAATCAGCCCCAGCATTTT.

This clonotype was detected ten times or more. The CDR3 coding sequence is TGTGCCACCAGTGCCCAAGAGGGGACAGCTCCCTATGGCTACACCTTC. Protein sequence: CATSAQEGTAPYGYTF. The chain joins TRBV24-1 to TRBJ1-2; 7 nucleotides line up with TRBD1. CDR3 length: 16 amino acids. V lost 5 bases and J lost 4; bases outside the gene matches: 12. Germline values: CDR1 KGHDR, CDR2 SFDVKD.

Details on this clonotype: One end of the junction fails to match germline, which may point to a read error. The genes are TRBV11-2 and TRBJ2-4; maybe TRBD1 (5 bases). The CDR3 totals 15 residues. The germline V gene encodes CDR1 SGHAT and CDR2 FQNNGV. CDR3 sequence reads: CASRALQGTKDIQYF. The CDR3 nucleotides read TGTGCCAGCAGAGCCCTCCAGGGTACCAAAGACATTCAGTACTTC.